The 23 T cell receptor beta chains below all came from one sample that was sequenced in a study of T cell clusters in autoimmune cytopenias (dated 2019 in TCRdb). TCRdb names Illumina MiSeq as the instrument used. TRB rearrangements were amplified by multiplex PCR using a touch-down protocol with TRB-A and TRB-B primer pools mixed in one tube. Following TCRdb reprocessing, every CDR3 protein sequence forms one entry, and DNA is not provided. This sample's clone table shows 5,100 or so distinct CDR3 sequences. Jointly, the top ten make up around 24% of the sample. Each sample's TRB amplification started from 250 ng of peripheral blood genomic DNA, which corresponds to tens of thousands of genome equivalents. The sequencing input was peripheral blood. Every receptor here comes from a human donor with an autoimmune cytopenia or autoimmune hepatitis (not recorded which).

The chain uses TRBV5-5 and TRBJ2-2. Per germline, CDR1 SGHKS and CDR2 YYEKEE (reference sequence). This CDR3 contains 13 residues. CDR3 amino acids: CASSVGATGELFF.

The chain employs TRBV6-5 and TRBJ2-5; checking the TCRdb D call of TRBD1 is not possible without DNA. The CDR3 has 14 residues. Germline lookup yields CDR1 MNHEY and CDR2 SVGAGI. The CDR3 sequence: CASSYGQGWETQYF.

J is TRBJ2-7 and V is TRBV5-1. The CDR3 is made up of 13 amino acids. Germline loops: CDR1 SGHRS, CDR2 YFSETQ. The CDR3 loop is CASSLDRGYEQYF.

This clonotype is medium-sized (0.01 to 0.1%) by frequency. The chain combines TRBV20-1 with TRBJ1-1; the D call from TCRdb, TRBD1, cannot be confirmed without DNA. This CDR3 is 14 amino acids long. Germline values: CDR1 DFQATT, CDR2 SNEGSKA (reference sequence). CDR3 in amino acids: CSARETGMNTEAFF.

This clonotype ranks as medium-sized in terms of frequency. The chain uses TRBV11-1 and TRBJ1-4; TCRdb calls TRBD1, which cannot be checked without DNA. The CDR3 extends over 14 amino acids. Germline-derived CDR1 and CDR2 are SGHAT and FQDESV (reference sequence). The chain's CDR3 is CASSLTGGNEKLFF.

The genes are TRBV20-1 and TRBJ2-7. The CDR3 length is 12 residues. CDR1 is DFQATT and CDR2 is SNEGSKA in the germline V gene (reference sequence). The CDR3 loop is CSARGSGYEQYF.

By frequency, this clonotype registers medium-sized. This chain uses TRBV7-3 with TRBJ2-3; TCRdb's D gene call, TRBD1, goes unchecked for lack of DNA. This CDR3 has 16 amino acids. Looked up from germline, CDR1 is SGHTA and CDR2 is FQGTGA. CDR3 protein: CASSRGTGGNADTQYF.

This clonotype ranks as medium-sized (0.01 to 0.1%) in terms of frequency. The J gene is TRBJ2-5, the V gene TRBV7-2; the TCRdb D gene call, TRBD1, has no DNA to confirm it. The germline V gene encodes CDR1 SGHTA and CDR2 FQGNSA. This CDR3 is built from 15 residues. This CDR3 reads CASSGGQGAWETQYF.

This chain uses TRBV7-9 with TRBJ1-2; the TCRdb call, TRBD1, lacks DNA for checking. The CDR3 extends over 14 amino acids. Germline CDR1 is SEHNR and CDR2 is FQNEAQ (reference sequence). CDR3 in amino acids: CASSPRQGGYGYTF. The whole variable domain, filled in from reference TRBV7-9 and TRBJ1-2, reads DTGVSQNPRHKITKRGQNVTFRCDPISEHNRLYWYRQTLGQGPEFLTYFQNEAQLEKSRLLSDRFSAERPKGSFSTLEIQRTEQGDSAMYLCASSPRQGGYGYTFGSGTRLTVV.

The CDR3: CASSLTSPGELFF. The rearrangement joins TRBV7-3 to TRBJ2-2. The CDR3 is made up of 13 amino acids. Germline CDR1 reads SGHTA; CDR2 reads FQGTGA.

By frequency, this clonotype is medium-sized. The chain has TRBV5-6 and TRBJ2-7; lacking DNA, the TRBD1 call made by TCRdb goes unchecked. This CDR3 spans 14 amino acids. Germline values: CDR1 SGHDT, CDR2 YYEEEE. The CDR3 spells CASSGGTYSYEQYF.

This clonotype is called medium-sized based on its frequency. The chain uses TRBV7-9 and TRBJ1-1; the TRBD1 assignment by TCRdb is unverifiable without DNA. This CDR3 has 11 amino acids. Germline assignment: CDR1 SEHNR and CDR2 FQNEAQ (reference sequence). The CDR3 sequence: CASSPEIQAFF. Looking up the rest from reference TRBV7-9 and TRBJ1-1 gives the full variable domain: DTGVSQNPRHKITKRGQNVTFRCDPISEHNRLYWYRQTLGQGPEFLTYFQNEAQLEKSRLLSDRFSAERPKGSFSTLEIQRTEQGDSAMYLCASSPEIQAFFGQGTRLTVV.

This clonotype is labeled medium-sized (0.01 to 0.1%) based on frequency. The CDR3 sequence: CASSLSRDRGYEQYF. The chain combines TRBV27 with TRBJ2-7; checking the TCRdb D call of TRBD1 is not possible without DNA. Germline CDR1 reads MNHEY; CDR2 reads SMNVEV (reference sequence). This CDR3 has 15 amino acids.

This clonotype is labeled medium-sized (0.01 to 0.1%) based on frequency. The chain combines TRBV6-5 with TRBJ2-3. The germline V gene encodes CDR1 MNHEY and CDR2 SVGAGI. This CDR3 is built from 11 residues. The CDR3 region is CASSLADTQYF.

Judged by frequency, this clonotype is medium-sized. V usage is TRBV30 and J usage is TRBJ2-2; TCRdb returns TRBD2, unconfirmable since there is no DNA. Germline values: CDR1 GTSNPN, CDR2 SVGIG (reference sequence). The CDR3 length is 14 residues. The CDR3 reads CAWSYGTSSGELFF.

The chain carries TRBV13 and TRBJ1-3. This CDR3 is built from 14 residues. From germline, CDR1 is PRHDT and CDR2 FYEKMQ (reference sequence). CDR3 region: CASTVDSSGNTIYF. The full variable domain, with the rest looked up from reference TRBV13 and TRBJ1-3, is AAGVIQSPRHLIKEKRETATLKCYPIPRHDTVYWYQQGPGQDPQFLISFYEKMQSDKGSIPDRFSAQQFSDYHSELNMSSLELGDSALYFCASTVDSSGNTIYFGEGSWLTVV.

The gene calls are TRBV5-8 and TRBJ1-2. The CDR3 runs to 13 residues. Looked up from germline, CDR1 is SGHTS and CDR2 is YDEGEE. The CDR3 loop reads CASSLAASYGYTF.

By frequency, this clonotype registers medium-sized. CDR3 loop: CASSLAGGSNQPQHF. The chain carries TRBV7-9 and TRBJ1-5; TCRdb's D gene call, TRBD1, goes unchecked for lack of DNA. This CDR3 is 15 amino acids long. CDR1 is SEHNR and CDR2 is FQNEAQ in the germline V gene (reference sequence).

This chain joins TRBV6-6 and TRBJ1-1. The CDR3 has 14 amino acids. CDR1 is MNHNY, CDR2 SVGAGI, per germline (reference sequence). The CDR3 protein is CASSYTRRDTEAFF.

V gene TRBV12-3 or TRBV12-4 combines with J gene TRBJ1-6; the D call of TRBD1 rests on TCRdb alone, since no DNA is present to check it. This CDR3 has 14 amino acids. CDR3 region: CASSLGGYNSPLHF.

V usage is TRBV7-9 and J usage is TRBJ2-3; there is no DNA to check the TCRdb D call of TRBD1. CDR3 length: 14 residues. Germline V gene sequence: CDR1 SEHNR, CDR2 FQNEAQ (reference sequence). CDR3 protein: CASSPGLGTDTQYF.

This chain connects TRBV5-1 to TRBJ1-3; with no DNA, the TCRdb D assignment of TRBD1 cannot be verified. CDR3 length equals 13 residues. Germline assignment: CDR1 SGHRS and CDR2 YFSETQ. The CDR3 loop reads CASSQRGQETIYF.

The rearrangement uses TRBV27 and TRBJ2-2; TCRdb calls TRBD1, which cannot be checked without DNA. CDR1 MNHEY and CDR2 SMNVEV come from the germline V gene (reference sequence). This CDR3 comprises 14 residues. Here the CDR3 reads CASRPGQGNGELFF.